These T cell receptor beta chains were read from a single sample in a study of graft-versus-host responses after intestinal transplantation. Sequenced by immunoSEQ multiplex PCR; TCRdb stores in-frame clones only, minus some. The table has roughly 9,600 clones, roughly 71% seen once; the top ten hold 20% to 25%. The source material was ileum tissue, sampled about 430 days after intestinal transplantation. The receptors here all came from a human patient who received an intestinal transplant, so some T cells may come from the graft donor. Both conserved end residues are part of each CDR3. The order of the fields is CDR3 length, D gene, J gene, clone size, V gene, CDR3 protein, CDR3 DNA. A D gene is named only where the DNA matches it firmly. The size of a clone is reported for some rows only, either as once, few or many, or as a class for expanded clones.

cdr3_length: 15; d_call: TRBD2; j_call: TRBJ2-3; clone_size: .; v_call: TRBV29-1; cdr3_aa: CSGDGLAGHTDTQYF; cdr3_nt: TGCAGCGGGGACGGCCTAGCGGGCCACACAGATACGCAGTATTTT
cdr3_length: 16; d_call: .; j_call: TRBJ2-2; clone_size: .; v_call: TRBV12-2; cdr3_aa: CASRLRQGSDTGELFF; cdr3_nt: TGTGCAAGTCGCCTTCGACAGGGATCCGACACCGGGGAGCTGTTTTTT
cdr3_length: 14; d_call: TRBD1; j_call: TRBJ1-2; clone_size: .; v_call: TRBV4-1; cdr3_aa: CASSQRTGHYGYTF; cdr3_nt: TGCGCCAGCAGCCAACGGACAGGCCACTATGGCTACACCTTC
cdr3_length: 17; d_call: TRBD1; j_call: TRBJ2-1; clone_size: .; v_call: TRBV4-2; cdr3_aa: CASSQEAGTGIVNEQFF; cdr3_nt: TGTGCCAGCAGCCAAGAAGCCGGGACAGGGATTGTAAATGAGCAGTTCTTC
cdr3_length: 15; d_call: .; j_call: TRBJ2-3; clone_size: few; v_call: TRBV5-1; cdr3_aa: CATKPQTVSTDTQYF; cdr3_nt: TGCGCCACCAAGCCCCAGACGGTTAGCACAGATACGCAGTATTTT
cdr3_length: 17; d_call: .; j_call: TRBJ1-6; clone_size: .; v_call: TRBV27; cdr3_aa: CASSFGGPQFYNSPLHF; cdr3_nt: TGTGCCAGCAGTTTTGGTGGTCCCCAATTCTATAATTCACCCCTCCACTTT
cdr3_length: 13; d_call: .; j_call: TRBJ2-7; clone_size: .; v_call: TRBV5-1; cdr3_aa: CASSLPGVGEQYF; cdr3_nt: TGCGCCAGCAGCCTCCCAGGCGTCGGGGAGCAGTACTTC
cdr3_length: 14; d_call: .; j_call: TRBJ1-4; clone_size: .; v_call: TRBV15; cdr3_aa: CATSRDAGIEKLFF; cdr3_nt: TGTGCCACCAGCAGAGATGCCGGGATCGAAAAACTGTTTTTT
cdr3_length: 11; d_call: .; j_call: TRBJ2-7; clone_size: once; v_call: TRBV6-5; cdr3_aa: CASSSGAEQYF; cdr3_nt: TGTGCCAGCAGTTCCGGGGCCGAGCAGTACTTC
cdr3_length: 14; d_call: TRBD1; j_call: TRBJ2-7; clone_size: once; v_call: TRBV27; cdr3_aa: CASSRPGQGSEQYF; cdr3_nt: TGTGCCAGTTCTCGACCGGGACAGGGATCCGAGCAGTACTTC
cdr3_length: 13; d_call: .; j_call: TRBJ1-1; clone_size: .; v_call: TRBV10-3; cdr3_aa: CAIRGTAGGEAFF; cdr3_nt: TGTGCCATCAGGGGGACGGCCGGGGGTGAAGCTTTCTTT
cdr3_length: 17; d_call: .; j_call: TRBJ2-2; clone_size: .; v_call: TRBV21-1; cdr3_aa: CASSPRAGRTNTGELFF; cdr3_nt: TGTGCCAGCAGCCCTAGGGCGGGGCGGACGAACACCGGGGAGCTGTTTTTT
cdr3_length: 19; d_call: TRBD1; j_call: TRBJ1-3; clone_size: .; v_call: TRBV18; cdr3_aa: CASSPVAGQPALSGNTIYF; cdr3_nt: TGTGCCAGCTCACCGGTGGCGGGACAGCCGGCCCTCTCTGGAAACACCATATATTTT
cdr3_length: 11; d_call: .; j_call: TRBJ1-2; clone_size: .; v_call: TRBV30; cdr3_aa: CAWSSGEAYTF; cdr3_nt: TGTGCCTGGAGTTCGGGGGAGGCCTACACCTTC
cdr3_length: 13; d_call: .; j_call: TRBJ1-2; clone_size: .; v_call: TRBV7-9; cdr3_aa: CASSLRGSDGYTF; cdr3_nt: TGTGCCAGCAGCTTACGGGGCTCGGATGGCTACACCTTC
cdr3_length: 15; d_call: .; j_call: TRBJ1-1; clone_size: few; v_call: TRBV6-1; cdr3_aa: CASRDGPLKNTEAFF; cdr3_nt: TGTGCCAGCAGAGACGGACCTCTCAAGAACACTGAAGCTTTCTTT
cdr3_length: 18; d_call: TRBD2; j_call: TRBJ2-3; clone_size: .; v_call: TRBV2; cdr3_aa: CASSYGTSGVAHPDTQYF; cdr3_nt: TGTGCCAGCAGCTATGGGACTAGCGGGGTGGCTCATCCAGATACGCAGTATTTT
cdr3_length: 14; d_call: .; j_call: TRBJ2-5; clone_size: .; v_call: TRBV6-6; cdr3_aa: CASSYVALIETQYF; cdr3_nt: TGTGCCAGCAGTTACGTAGCATTAATAGAGACCCAGTACTTC
cdr3_length: 13; d_call: .; j_call: TRBJ1-2; clone_size: .; v_call: TRBV6-1; cdr3_aa: CASSEVSPYGYTF; cdr3_nt: TGTGCCAGCAGTGAAGTCAGCCCCTATGGCTACACCTTC
cdr3_length: 15; d_call: .; j_call: TRBJ1-1; clone_size: once; v_call: TRBV6-6; cdr3_aa: CASSYQEPRNTEAFF; cdr3_nt: TGTGCCAGCAGTTACCAGGAACCGAGAAACACTGAAGCTTTCTTT
cdr3_length: 16; d_call: .; j_call: TRBJ2-6; clone_size: .; v_call: TRBV9; cdr3_aa: CASSSRSGVGANVLTF; cdr3_nt: TGTGCCAGCAGCTCTCGCTCAGGGGTTGGGGCCAACGTCCTGACTTTC
cdr3_length: 16; d_call: .; j_call: TRBJ1-6; clone_size: .; v_call: TRBV27; cdr3_aa: CASSYRRAGTNSPLHF; cdr3_nt: TGTGCCAGCAGCTACAGAAGGGCGGGTACGAATTCACCCCTCCACTTT
cdr3_length: 17; d_call: .; j_call: TRBJ1-2; clone_size: .; v_call: TRBV5-4; cdr3_aa: CASSLYSWASNLYGYTF; cdr3_nt: TGTGCCAGCAGCTTGTATAGTTGGGCCTCCAACCTCTATGGCTACACCTTC
cdr3_length: 16; d_call: .; j_call: TRBJ1-1; clone_size: .; v_call: TRBV10-2; cdr3_aa: CASRSGERYMNTEAFF; cdr3_nt: TGCGCCAGCAGGTCAGGGGAGCGATACATGAACACTGAAGCTTTCTTT
cdr3_length: 16; d_call: .; j_call: TRBJ2-7; clone_size: .; v_call: TRBV15; cdr3_aa: CATSRDSSRLGSEQYF; cdr3_nt: TGTGCCACCAGCAGAGATAGTAGCCGGCTCGGGTCCGAGCAGTACTTC
cdr3_length: 15; d_call: .; j_call: TRBJ1-5; clone_size: .; v_call: TRBV9; cdr3_aa: CASSVDAGGNQPQHF; cdr3_nt: TGTGCCAGCAGCGTAGATGCAGGCGGCAATCAGCCCCAGCATTTT
cdr3_length: 15; d_call: .; j_call: TRBJ2-7; clone_size: .; v_call: TRBV6-5; cdr3_aa: CASSHTGQIPYEQYF; cdr3_nt: TGTGCCAGCAGTCACACAGGACAGATCCCCTACGAGCAGTACTTC
cdr3_length: 15; d_call: .; j_call: TRBJ1-5; clone_size: .; v_call: TRBV4-2; cdr3_aa: CASSQGQEGNQPQHF; cdr3_nt: TGTGCCAGCAGCCAGGGTCAGGAGGGCAATCAGCCCCAGCATTTT
cdr3_length: 16; d_call: TRBD2; j_call: TRBJ2-3; clone_size: .; v_call: TRBV11-2; cdr3_aa: CASSPRIRGGPDTQYF; cdr3_nt: TGTGCCAGCAGCCCGAGGATACGGGGGGGCCCAGATACGCAGTATTTT
cdr3_length: 12; d_call: .; j_call: TRBJ2-5; clone_size: .; v_call: TRBV30; cdr3_aa: CAWDSGSYERYF; cdr3_nt: TGTGCCTGGGACAGTGGCTCCTACGAGCGGTACTTC
cdr3_length: 11; d_call: .; j_call: TRBJ2-3; clone_size: once; v_call: TRBV20-1; cdr3_aa: CSATRADTQYF; cdr3_nt: TGCAGTGCAACCCGGGCAGATACGCAGTATTTT
cdr3_length: 14; d_call: .; j_call: TRBJ1-6; clone_size: .; v_call: TRBV5-5; cdr3_aa: CASSLDQGNSPLHF; cdr3_nt: TGTGCCAGCAGCTTGGACCAGGGGAATTCACCCCTCCACTTT
cdr3_length: 16; d_call: TRBD2; j_call: TRBJ2-1; clone_size: few; v_call: TRBV18; cdr3_aa: CASSPPGTSFGSEQFF; cdr3_nt: TGTGCCAGCTCACCACCCGGGACTAGTTTCGGGAGTGAGCAGTTCTTC
cdr3_length: 12; d_call: .; j_call: TRBJ2-3; clone_size: .; v_call: TRBV6-1; cdr3_aa: CASNSISDTQYF; cdr3_nt: TGTGCCAGCAATTCCATTTCAGATACGCAGTATTTT
cdr3_length: 16; d_call: TRBD1; j_call: TRBJ1-5; clone_size: .; v_call: TRBV5-1; cdr3_aa: CAGLTDRGPGNQPQHF; cdr3_nt: TGCGCCGGACTTACTGACAGGGGGCCTGGGAATCAGCCCCAGCATTTT
cdr3_length: 12; d_call: .; j_call: TRBJ2-5; clone_size: .; v_call: TRBV6-1; cdr3_aa: CASSELAETQYF; cdr3_nt: TGTGCCAGCAGTGAACTGGCGGAGACCCAGTACTTC
cdr3_length: 15; d_call: TRBD1; j_call: TRBJ2-7; clone_size: .; v_call: TRBV27; cdr3_aa: CASSDTGVPQERQYF; cdr3_nt: TGTGCCAGCAGCGATACAGGGGTTCCCCAAGAAAGGCAGTACTTC
cdr3_length: 15; d_call: .; j_call: TRBJ2-6; clone_size: few; v_call: TRBV27; cdr3_aa: CASRPQLSGANVLTF; cdr3_nt: TGTGCCAGCAGACCACAACTCTCTGGGGCCAACGTCCTGACTTTC
cdr3_length: 13; d_call: .; j_call: TRBJ2-5; clone_size: once; v_call: TRBV19; cdr3_aa: CASSRAYQETQYF; cdr3_nt: TGTGCCAGTAGTAGAGCGTATCAAGAGACCCAGTACTTC
cdr3_length: 16; d_call: TRBD2; j_call: TRBJ2-1; clone_size: .; v_call: TRBV7-8; cdr3_aa: CASRLDGTSGRNEQFF; cdr3_nt: TGTGCCAGCAGACTCGACGGGACTAGCGGGAGAAATGAGCAGTTCTTC
cdr3_length: 13; d_call: .; j_call: TRBJ1-5; clone_size: .; v_call: TRBV7-2; cdr3_aa: CASSYRGNQPQHF; cdr3_nt: TGTGCCAGCAGCTACAGGGGCAATCAGCCCCAGCATTTT
cdr3_length: 13; d_call: .; j_call: TRBJ2-7; clone_size: .; v_call: TRBV2; cdr3_aa: CASSGGEDTEQYF; cdr3_nt: TGTGCCAGCAGCGGAGGGGAAGATACGGAGCAGTACTTC
cdr3_length: 13; d_call: .; j_call: TRBJ1-2; clone_size: .; v_call: TRBV6-6; cdr3_aa: CASTPPGEYGYTF; cdr3_nt: TGTGCCAGCACCCCACCGGGCGAGTATGGCTACACCTTC
cdr3_length: 13; d_call: .; j_call: TRBJ2-2; clone_size: once; v_call: TRBV10-2; cdr3_aa: CARATANTGELFF; cdr3_nt: TGCGCAAGGGCGACGGCGAACACCGGGGAGCTGTTTTTT
cdr3_length: 16; d_call: .; j_call: TRBJ2-5; clone_size: .; v_call: TRBV7-9; cdr3_aa: CASSLGGGNPQETQYF; cdr3_nt: TGTGCCAGCAGCTTAGGAGGGGGGAACCCCCAAGAGACCCAGTACTTC
cdr3_length: 15; d_call: .; j_call: TRBJ2-5; clone_size: .; v_call: TRBV11-2; cdr3_aa: CASSAHRALGETQYF; cdr3_nt: TGTGCCAGCAGCGCCCACAGGGCCTTGGGAGAGACCCAGTACTTC
cdr3_length: 16; d_call: TRBD2; j_call: TRBJ2-3; clone_size: .; v_call: TRBV9; cdr3_aa: CASSVGTSGFADTQYF; cdr3_nt: TGTGCCAGCAGCGTCGGGACTAGCGGGTTTGCAGATACGCAGTATTTT
cdr3_length: 19; d_call: TRBD1; j_call: TRBJ1-2; clone_size: .; v_call: TRBV7-8; cdr3_aa: CASSLPGGRQLLADYGYTF; cdr3_nt: TGTGCCAGCAGCTTACCAGGGGGGAGACAGCTATTGGCGGACTATGGCTACACCTTC
cdr3_length: 14; d_call: .; j_call: TRBJ1-3; clone_size: .; v_call: TRBV7-8; cdr3_aa: CASRETGSGNTIYF; cdr3_nt: TGTGCCAGCAGGGAAACGGGTTCTGGAAACACCATATATTTT
cdr3_length: 14; d_call: .; j_call: TRBJ1-6; clone_size: .; v_call: TRBV7-9; cdr3_aa: CASSFGGKNSPLHF; cdr3_nt: TGTGCCAGCAGTTTTGGGGGGAAAAATTCACCCCTCCACTTT